One and the same sample provided the 27 T cell receptor beta chains below, sequenced in a study of cytomegalovirus exposure and HLA in healthy donors. PCR amplification relied on 60 Vbeta primers (plus 13 Jbeta primers). Sequencing used immunoSEQ multiplex PCR; TCRdb keeps in-frame clones, though not all of them. The sample shows 150,000 to 200,000 clones, under 9.5% of them seen only once. Sample: PBMCs. The source of these receptors is a woman aged 25 to 45 in good health and CMV-seropositive.

This clone was recorded a few times. CDR3 sequence reads: CASSPLGGMHEQFF. The CDR3 DNA follows: TGTGCCAGCAGCCCCCTGGGAGGGATGCATGAGCAGTTCTTC. The chain links TRBV7-3 to TRBJ2-1, with 7 bases lining up with TRBD2. CDR1 is SGHTA and CDR2 is FQGTGA in the germline V gene. This CDR3 is built from 14 residues. Unmatched junction bases numbered 9, after V lost 5 bases and J lost 8 bases.

CDR3 protein: CASSLAPQGGTGELFF. The CDR3 DNA reads TGTGCCAGCAGCTTAGCGCCCCAGGGTGGGACCGGGGAGCTGTTTTTT. The V and J genes are TRBV7-2 and TRBJ2-2, with TRBD1 as a possible D gene (5 bases). Trimming cost V 0 bases and J 5 bases, with 13 bases left between them. The germline V gene has CDR1 SGHTA and CDR2 FQGNSA. This CDR3 has 16 residues. Together with reference TRBV7-2 and TRBJ2-2, the CDR3 gives the full variable domain: GAGVSQSPSNKVTEKGKDVELRCDPISGHTALYWYRQSLGQGLEFLIYFQGNSAPDKSGLPSDRFSAERTGGSVSTLTIQRTQQEDSAVYLCASSLAPQGGTGELFFGEGSRLTVL.

This clone was counted a few times. The genes are TRBV11-2 and TRBJ1-1; D not resolved. Germline V gives CDR1 SGHAT, CDR2 FQNNGV. V was trimmed by 4 bases and J by 4 bases, leaving 13 bases between them. The CDR3 loop spans 14 amino acids. The CDR3 DNA sequence: TGTGCCAGCAGCTCGGTAGGAGTGGGCACTGAAGCTTTCTTT. Encoded protein: CASSSVGVGTEAFF.

The sample holds a few counts of this clone. This sequence joins TRBV30 and TRBJ2-6, with D unresolved. The V end was cut by 5 bases, the J end by 2 bases, with 10 bases between. The germline V gene encodes CDR1 GTSNPN and CDR2 SVGIG (reference sequence). The CDR3 is 14 amino acids. Here the CDR3 reads CAWASNTGANVLTF. For the CDR3, the DNA is TGTGCCTGGGCCTCGAACACTGGGGCCAACGTCCTGACTTTC.

This clone showed up just once. This chain joins TRBV6-5 and TRBJ2-1; 8 nucleotides match TRBD2. The CDR3 is 15 residues long. Germline CDR1 reads MNHEY; CDR2 reads SVGAGI. With 4 bases clipped from V and 4 bases from J, the junction kept 6 bases outside the gene matches. CDR3 in amino acids: CASSSTSGNYNEQFF. The DNA for the CDR3 is TGTGCCAGCAGTTCTACTAGCGGAAATTACAATGAGCAGTTCTTC.

The V and J genes are TRBV11-2 and TRBJ2-1; D is unresolved. V dropped 1 base and J dropped 7 bases, with 8 bases sitting between them. The CDR3 loop spans 13 amino acids. Germline V gives CDR1 SGHAT, CDR2 FQNNGV. CDR3 protein: CASSLGLTNEQFF. The CDR3 bases are TGTGCCAGCAGCTTAGGGCTTACGAATGAGCAGTTCTTC.

V and J are TRBV19 and TRBJ1-1, with TRBD1 matching over 8 bases. Trimming removed 4 bases from V and 1 base from J; junction bases left unmatched: 8. This CDR3 spans 16 amino acids. Germline CDR1 reads LNHDA; CDR2 reads SQIVND (reference sequence). The CDR3 loop reads CASSSRTGRRNTEAFF. The CDR3 DNA follows: TGTGCCAGTAGTAGCCGGACAGGGAGAAGGAACACTGAAGCTTTCTTT.

V gene TRBV19 combines with J gene TRBJ2-7; 8 positions match TRBD1. V gave up 5 bases and J gave up 5 bases; unmatched junction bases: 8. The CDR3 extends over 14 amino acids. Germline lookup yields CDR1 LNHDA and CDR2 SQIVND (reference sequence). CDR3 in DNA: TGTGCCAGTAGTGCCCGACAGGGGTGGAACGAGCAGTACTTC. Its translation is CASSARQGWNEQYF.

V and J are TRBV7-2 and TRBJ2-7; the match to TRBD2 covers 13 bases. This CDR3 has 16 amino acids. With V trimmed by 3 bases and J by 5 bases, 7 bases remained unmatched. Germline CDR1 is SGHTA and CDR2 is FQGNSA. The CDR3 DNA reads TGTGCCAGCAGCTTGCGGACTAGCGGGAGTATCAACGAGCAGTACTTC. The encoded protein is CASSLRTSGSINEQYF.

This clone has more than one count but fewer than ten. The V gene is TRBV6-1, the J gene TRBJ2-5, with TRBD1 identical over 8 bases. The trim removed 8 bases at V and 5 bases at J, leaving 10 bases unmatched. This CDR3 region has 14 residues. Germline V lookup: CDR1 MNHNS, CDR2 SASEGT. DNA for the CDR3: TGTGCCAGCCGGGAAGACAGGGGACGGGAGACCCAGTACTTC. It yields the protein CASREDRGRETQYF.

This clone was observed a few times. Relative to the germline gene, one junction end is altered; a read error may explain this. The chain combines TRBV2 with TRBJ1-5, with D maybe TRBD1 (6 bases). The CDR3 totals 13 residues. The germline V gene has CDR1 SNHLY and CDR2 FYNNEI. The CDR3 DNA reads TGTGCCAGCAGGAACACAGGGTACCAGCCCCAGAATTTT. Encoded protein: CASRNTGYQPQNF.

This chain connects TRBV5-1 to TRBJ2-7; 7 bases line up with TRBD1. Trimming at V came to 0 bases and at J to 5 bases, leaving 2 bases not matched to a gene. CDR3 length: 13 residues. Per germline, CDR1 SGHRS and CDR2 YFSETQ. CDR3 amino acids: CASSLGQGHEQYF. CDR3 nucleotides: TGCGCCAGCAGCTTGGGACAGGGACACGAGCAGTACTTC.

V usage is TRBV5-1 and J usage is TRBJ1-1, with 7 bases lining up with TRBD1. The CDR3 totals 14 residues. With V trimmed by 2 bases and J by 4 bases, 5 bases remained unmatched. Germline values: CDR1 SGHRS, CDR2 YFSETQ. CDR3 sequence reads: CASSFYRTGTEAFF. CDR3 bases: TGCGCCAGCAGCTTCTATCGGACAGGCACTGAAGCTTTCTTT.

The chain employs TRBV5-6 and TRBJ2-7; TRBD2 is a possible D gene (7 bases). Trimming pared 2 bases from V and 2 bases from J, leaving 14 bases between. This CDR3 contains 15 residues. Germline CDR1 is SGHDT and CDR2 is YYEEEE. DNA for the CDR3: TGTGCCAGCAGCTTCGGGGGGCGGGAGACCTACGAGCAGTACTTC. Its translation is CASSFGGRETYEQYF.

This clone appeared a few times. V and J are TRBV2 and TRBJ1-2; a weak D match, TRBD1 (6 bases). V was shortened by 5 bases and J by 4 bases, with 14 bases between the two germline ends. CDR3 length: 14 residues. From germline, CDR1 is SNHLY and CDR2 FYNNEI. The CDR3 sequence: CASSLQGIGYGYTF. The DNA of the CDR3 is TGTGCCAGCAGTCTCCAGGGGATCGGCTATGGCTACACCTTC.

This clone was detected a few times. This chain links TRBV7-9 with TRBJ1-4; the D is unclear. The germline gives CDR1 SEHNR, CDR2 FQNEAQ (reference sequence). V dropped 4 bases and J dropped 4 bases, with 4 bases sitting between them. This CDR3 has 12 amino acids. CDR3 sequence: CASSSINEKLFF. CDR3 bases: TGTGCCAGCAGCTCAATTAATGAAAAACTGTTTTTT.

A few counts support this clone. This sample also contains other DNA sequences that code for the same CDR3. The chain joins TRBV5-1 to TRBJ1-2; D is undetermined. V lost 0 bases, J lost 6 bases, and 6 bases lay in between. Germline-derived CDR1 and CDR2 are SGHRS and YFSETQ. This CDR3 has 12 amino acids. The CDR3 loop is CASSLGGDGYTF. As DNA, the CDR3 is TGCGCCAGCAGCTTGGGGGGAGATGGCTACACCTTC.

Details on this clone: Other DNA sequences in the same sample also yield this CDR3. The chain joins TRBV30 to TRBJ1-6, with 7 positions matching TRBD1. Germline CDR1 is GTSNPN and CDR2 is SVGIG (reference sequence). The CDR3 is 13 amino acids. V was clipped by 3 bases and J by 4 bases; unmatched bases: 0. The CDR3 loop is CAWRGQYNSPLHF. The DNA of the CDR3 is TGTGCCTGGAGGGGACAGTATAATTCACCCCTCCACTTT.

This clone was picked up one time. The chain carries TRBV6-5 and TRBJ2-2; 9 bases align to TRBD2. The CDR3 contains 13 residues. From germline, CDR1 is MNHEY and CDR2 SVGAGI. V shed 8 bases and J 8 bases; nucleotides not matched to a gene: 6. The CDR3 DNA follows: TGTGCCAGCCGACTAGCGGTCCGGGGGGAGCTGTTTTTT. It translates to CASRLAVRGELFF.

This chain links TRBV11-2 with TRBJ1-2; D gene uncertain. Germline CDR1 reads SGHAT; CDR2 reads FQNNGV. Trimming cost V 2 bases and J 3 bases, with 7 bases left between them. The CDR3 spans 13 residues. The DNA of the CDR3 is TGTGCCAGCAGCTTAATAACGGACTATGGCTACACCTTC. Protein: CASSLITDYGYTF.

The chain is built from TRBV6-6 and TRBJ2-3; D is perhaps TRBD2 (6 bases). Germline V gives CDR1 MNHNY, CDR2 SVGAGI (reference sequence). Trimming left V 5 bases short and J 5 bases short, with 14 bases between. This CDR3 spans 14 amino acids. The CDR3 sequence: CASSAGTRKDTQYF. The CDR3 region has the DNA TGTGCCAGCAGTGCGGGGACCCGAAAAGATACGCAGTATTTT.

The chain uses TRBV28 and TRBJ2-3; TRBD2 is a possible D gene (5 bases). The CDR3 covers 12 residues. V lost 7 bases, J lost 14 bases, and 19 bases lay in between. Germline V lookup: CDR1 MDHEN, CDR2 SYDVKM. CDR3 loop: CASMDAVDGGYF. The CDR3 DNA is TGTGCCAGCATGGACGCGGTGGACGGAGGGTATTTT.

The chain has TRBV11-2 and TRBJ2-7; 7 bases line up with TRBD1. CDR3 size: 14 residues. The germline CDR1 and CDR2 sequences are SGHAT and FQNNGV. The junction had 6 bases not matched to a gene; V was cut back by 3 bases and J by 4 bases. This CDR3 is CASSFRQGPYEQYF. The CDR3, as DNA: TGTGCCAGCAGCTTCCGACAGGGCCCGTACGAGCAGTACTTC.

This clone came up a few times. The genes are TRBV6-5 and TRBJ2-7; 13 nucleotides match TRBD2. This CDR3 spans 16 amino acids. V lost 4 bases to trimming and J lost 4 bases; unmatched junction nucleotides: 7. From germline, CDR1 is MNHEY and CDR2 SVGAGI. DNA of the CDR3: TGTGCCAGCAGTTCTCGGACTAGCGGGAGTAAATACGAGCAGTACTTC. As protein: CASSSRTSGSKYEQYF.

The chain couples TRBV5-5 to TRBJ1-4, with 9 bases aligning to TRBD1. Germline assignment: CDR1 SGHKS and CDR2 YYEKEE (reference sequence). Losses at the gene ends were 4 bases for V and 6 bases for J; bases not matched to a gene: 13. The CDR3 totals 17 residues. CDR3 nucleotide sequence: TGTGCCAGCAGCGGCACAGGGGGCGGCTTTTTGGATGAAAAACTGTTTTTT. Translated, it gives CASSGTGGGFLDEKLFF.

The chain employs TRBV5-1 and TRBJ2-7; 7 bases are shared with TRBD2. This CDR3 spans 14 amino acids. J lost 2 bases, V lost 4 bases, and 6 bases had no gene match. CDR1 SGHRS and CDR2 YFSETQ come from the germline V gene. The CDR3 region has the DNA TGCGCCAGCAGCCGAGCGGGAAGAGCCTACGAGCAGTACTTC. Translating gives CASSRAGRAYEQYF.

CDR3 in amino acids: CASSLDNLSRTQYF. CDR3 sequence (DNA): TGCGCCAGCAGCTTGGATAATCTGAGTCGGACCCAGTACTTC. The genes are TRBV5-1 and TRBJ2-5; no clear D gene. V lost 0 bases and J lost 7, with 13 bases in between. Germline CDR1 SGHRS, CDR2 YFSETQ. The CDR3 sequence is 14 residues long.